This TCR beta chain was identified during a study of OX40 agonist ivuxolimab in advanced cancers. The CDR3 is made up of 13 amino acids. The germline CDR1 and CDR2 sequences are MNHNY and SVGAGI (reference sequence). V lost 3 bases, J lost 2 bases, and 7 bases lay in between. Assay: immunoSEQ multiplex PCR; the TCRdb copy retains only in-frame clones and omits some. The sample holds tens of thousands of clones, 84% seen once. The chain employs TRBV6-6 and TRBJ1-1; D call uncertain. The sequenced sample was CD4+ or CD8+ T cells sorted from blood, obtained in a trial of the OX40 agonist ivuxolimab. This TCR derives from an adult with an advanced solid tumor such as melanoma, head and neck, liver or kidney cancer. CDR3: CASSYSTNTEAFF. CDR3 sequence (DNA): TGTGCCAGCAGTTATAGTACAAACACTGAAGCTTTCTTT.